The text below deals with one T cell receptor (beta chain). Using immunoSEQ multiplex PCR, the repertoire was profiled, and TCRdb retains in-frame clones only, with some absent. The data contain around 130,000 clones, 80% to 90% of them singletons. J gave up 3 bases and V 0 bases, and 5 bases lay outside the gene matches. Germline V gene data show CDR1 as GTSNPN and CDR2 as SVGIG (reference sequence). CDR3 length equals 14 residues. The data were taken from a study of cytotoxic CD8 clonotypes in ibrutinib-treated CLL. The starting material was PBMCs, obtained after 24 months of ibrutinib treatment. This chain joins TRBV30 and TRBJ2-7; 7 bases align to TRBD2. The receptor comes from a human donor with chronic lymphocytic leukemia. As DNA, the CDR3 is TGTGCCTGGAGTGTAGGTGGGGGGGGCTACGAGCAGTACTTC. It is translated as CAWSVGGGGYEQYF.